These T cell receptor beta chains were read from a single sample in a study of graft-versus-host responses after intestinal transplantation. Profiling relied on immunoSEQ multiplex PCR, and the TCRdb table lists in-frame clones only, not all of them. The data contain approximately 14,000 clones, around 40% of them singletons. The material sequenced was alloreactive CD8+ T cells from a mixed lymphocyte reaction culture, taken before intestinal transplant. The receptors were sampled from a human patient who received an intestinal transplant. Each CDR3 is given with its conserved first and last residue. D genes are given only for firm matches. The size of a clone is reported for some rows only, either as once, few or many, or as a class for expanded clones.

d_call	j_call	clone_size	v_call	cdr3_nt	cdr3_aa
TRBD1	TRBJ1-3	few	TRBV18	TGTGCCAGCTCACCAGCGAATGGACAGGGGCCTGGAAACACCATATATTTT	CASSPANGQGPGNTIYF
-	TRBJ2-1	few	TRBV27	TGTGCCAGCAGTCCTACAGGGGGGGAGTACAATGAGCAGTTCTTC	CASSPTGGEYNEQFF
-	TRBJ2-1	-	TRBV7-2	TGTGCCAGCATTAAAGGTGGCGGGTTGTTGAATGAGCAGTTCTTC	CASIKGGGLLNEQFF
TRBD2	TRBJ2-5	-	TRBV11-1	TGTGCCAGCAGCCCTAGCGGGGGACGCCAAGAGACCCAGTACTTC	CASSPSGGRQETQYF
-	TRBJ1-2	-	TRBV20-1	TGCAGTGCCTTAATGAGTGGCTACACCTTC	CSALMSGYTF
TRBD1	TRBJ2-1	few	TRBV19	TGTGCCAGTAGTATTACAGGGGGCAGTGAGCAGTTCTTC	CASSITGGSEQFF
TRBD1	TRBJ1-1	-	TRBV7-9	TGTGCCAGCAGCTTAACCGGTGGGTACAGGGGGCTCTGGACTGAAGCTTTCTTT	CASSLTGGYRGLWTEAFF
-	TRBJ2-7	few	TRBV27	TGTGCCAGCAGTTTCTCGGGACTCTTAGCCTACGAGCAGTACTTC	CASSFSGLLAYEQYF
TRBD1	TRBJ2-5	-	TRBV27	TGTGCCACCAAAGCCCACGGGACAGGGTGGGGAGAGACCCAGTACTTC	CATKAHGTGWGETQYF
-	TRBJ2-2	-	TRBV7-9	TGTGCCAGCACCCTTTCCGGGGAGCTGTTTTTT	CASTLSGELFF
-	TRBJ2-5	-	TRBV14	TGTGCCAGCAGCCAAGACGTGGTGGAGACCCAGTACTTC	CASSQDVVETQYF
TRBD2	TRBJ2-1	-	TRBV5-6	TGTGCCAGCAGCTTGGGGTTGGGGGGGGAGCAGTTCTTC	CASSLGLGGEQFF
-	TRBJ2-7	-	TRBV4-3	TGCGCCAGCAGCCAAGATGGATCCATCTACGAGCAGTACTTC	CASSQDGSIYEQYF
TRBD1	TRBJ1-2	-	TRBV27	TGTGCCAGCAGATTTTTCCGACAGGGGGGTCTCTATGGCTACACCTTC	CASRFFRQGGLYGYTF
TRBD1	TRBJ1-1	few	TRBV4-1	TGCGCCAGCAGCCAACAATCGACAGGGTCTACTGAAGCTTTCTTT	CASSQQSTGSTEAFF
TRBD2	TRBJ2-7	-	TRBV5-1	TGCGCCAGCAGCTTGGCCGGGGCTAGCGGGCCCCTCGAGCAGTACTTC	CASSLAGASGPLEQYF
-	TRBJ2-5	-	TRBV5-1	TGCGCCAGCAGCACAAGGGAGACCCAGTACTTC	CASSTRETQYF
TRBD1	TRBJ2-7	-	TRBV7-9	TGTGCCAGCAGTTCTAACGACAGGGTGCAAGAGCAGTACTTC	CASSSNDRVQEQYF
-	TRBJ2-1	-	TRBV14	TGTGCCAGCAGCCAGGGAACGGAGCAGTTCTTC	CASSQGTEQFF
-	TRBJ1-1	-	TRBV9	TGTGCCAGCAGCCTCACAGGGTTGGAGGACACTGAAGCTTTCTTT	CASSLTGLEDTEAFF
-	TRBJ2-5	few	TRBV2	TGTGCCAGCGCAGATAAAGAGACCCAGTACTTC	CASADKETQYF
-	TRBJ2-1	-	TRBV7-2	TGTGCCAGCAGCTTAGTCCCAGATTGGACCTCGATCTCCTACAATGAGCAGTTCTTC	CASSLVPDWTSISYNEQFF
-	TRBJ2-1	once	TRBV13	TGTGCCAGCAGCTTTTTAGGAGCGGTTGAGCAGTTCTTC	CASSFLGAVEQFF
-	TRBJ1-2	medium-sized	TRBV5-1	TGCGCCAGCACATTGAGCTATGGCTACACCTTC	CASTLSYGYTF
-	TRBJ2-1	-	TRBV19	TGTGCCAGTAGTATTAACCAATTGTACAATGAGCAGTTCTTC	CASSINQLYNEQFF
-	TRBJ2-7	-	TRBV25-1	TGTGCCGCAACAGGGCCCCAAAACTACGAGCAGTACTTC	CAATGPQNYEQYF
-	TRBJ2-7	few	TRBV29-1	TGCAGCGTTGAAGGAGGGGAGGGGGCCTACGAGCAGTACTTC	CSVEGGEGAYEQYF